This T cell receptor (beta chain) stems from a study of identical twins. Regarding the study as a whole: Cord blood beta clonotypes that were abundant carried fewer insertions, and memory repertoires showed no such trend.

A template switching step contributed a universal primer site, while unique molecular identifiers were present in the cDNA. TCRdb itself ran the 5' RACE reads through MiXCR, one entry per CDR3 protein. Seen here are approximately 230,000 distinct CDR3 sequences, 5.5% to 7.5% observed once, and the top ten hold approximately 15%. For this clonotype: Its antigen remains unidentified.

The germline V and J ends were trimmed by 6 bases and 5 bases, with 13 bases remaining between them. CDR1 and CDR2 from the germline V gene are MNHEY and SMNVEV (reference sequence). This CDR3 has 13 amino acids. These data were also reused for a study on T cells expressing NK-cell markers. That source reports: Anti-gamma-delta TCR antibody use in several experiments restricted sorting to alpha-beta TCR T cells. In several donors, dominant clonotypes made up about 28.3-60.1% of CD3+CD56-NKG2C+ cells.

V usage is TRBV27 and J usage is TRBJ2-5, with a tentative D call TRBD1 (6 bases). This sequence was found in a woman aged 18-29 years in good health. Sequenced material: CD8+ T cells sorted from blood. The CDR3: CASSRTVVETQYF. The CDR3 DNA sequence: TGTGCCAGCAGCCGGACAGTTGTGGAGACCCAGTACTTC.